A selection of T cell receptor beta chains follows, all from one sample in a study of CD8 T cells in ankylosing spondylitis. TCRdb re-called the 5' RACE reads with MiXCR, one entry per CDR3 protein. The sample shows around 340,000 distinct CDR3 sequences, more than 20% of them seen only once. Sequenced sample: blood, either unsorted or a sorted T cell fraction (not recorded which). The receptors here all came from a male donor with ankylosing spondylitis or in good health (not recorded which). Each CDR3 is given with its conserved first and last residue. Fields, in order: V gene, J gene, clone size, D gene, CDR3 protein, CDR3 DNA. D genes are given only for firm matches. Some rows have no size entry. The others give once, few or many, or a class for an expanded clone.

v_gene: TRBV9
j_gene: TRBJ1-6
abundance: few
d_gene: -
CDR3aa: CASSVGETGSGSPLHF
CDR3nt: TGTGCCAGCAGCGTAGGAGAGACAGGCTCAGGTTCACCCCTCCACTTT

v_gene: TRBV6-1
j_gene: TRBJ2-3
abundance: few
d_gene: TRBD2
CDR3aa: CASSAATSGVTTDTQYF
CDR3nt: TGTGCCAGCAGCGCTGCGACTAGCGGGGTCACCACAGATACGCAGTATTTT

v_gene: TRBV7-3
j_gene: TRBJ2-5
abundance: few
d_gene: -
CDR3aa: CASSLNSQETQYF
CDR3nt: TGTGCCAGCAGCTTAAACAGTCAAGAGACCCAGTACTTC

v_gene: TRBV4-1
j_gene: TRBJ2-7
abundance: few
d_gene: -
CDR3aa: CASSQAQQGYEQYF
CDR3nt: TGCGCCAGCAGCCAAGCGCAACAGGGCTACGAGCAGTACTTC

v_gene: TRBV11-3
j_gene: TRBJ2-1
abundance: -
d_gene: TRBD1
CDR3aa: CASSFEGAWEQFF
CDR3nt: TGTGCCAGCAGCTTCGAGGGGGCCTGGGAGCAGTTCTTC

v_gene: TRBV20-1
j_gene: TRBJ1-6
abundance: few
d_gene: -
CDR3aa: CSAREPGMGSPLHF
CDR3nt: TGCAGTGCTAGAGAGCCAGGGATGGGTTCACCCCTCCACTTT

v_gene: TRBV29-1
j_gene: TRBJ2-5
abundance: few
d_gene: -
CDR3aa: CSVEGGSSQETQYF
CDR3nt: TGCAGCGTTGAAGGAGGGTCCAGCCAAGAGACCCAGTACTTC

v_gene: TRBV7-8
j_gene: TRBJ2-7
abundance: -
d_gene: TRBD1
CDR3aa: CASSSPTGTGDPYEQYF
CDR3nt: TGTGCCAGCAGCTCTCCCACCGGGACAGGGGATCCCTACGAGCAGTACTTC

v_gene: TRBV12-3/TRBV12-4
j_gene: TRBJ1-5
abundance: many
d_gene: -
CDR3aa: CASSSAGGGEGQPQHF
CDR3nt: TGTGCCAGCAGTTCCGCTGGGGGGGGTGAGGGACAGCCCCAGCATTTT

v_gene: TRBV9
j_gene: TRBJ2-3
abundance: few
d_gene: TRBD2
CDR3aa: CASSRPTSGGPHTDTQYF
CDR3nt: TGTGCCAGCAGCCGACCGACTAGCGGGGGACCGCACACAGATACGCAGTATTTT

v_gene: TRBV5-1
j_gene: TRBJ2-1
abundance: -
d_gene: -
CDR3aa: CATAEIWSSEQFF
CDR3nt: TGCGCCACCGCAGAAATTTGGTCTAGCGAGCAGTTCTTC

v_gene: TRBV11-1
j_gene: TRBJ2-2
abundance: -
d_gene: -
CDR3aa: CASSSENTGELFF
CDR3nt: TGTGCCAGCAGCTCGGAGAACACCGGGGAGCTGTTTTTT

v_gene: TRBV27
j_gene: TRBJ1-4
abundance: few
d_gene: TRBD1
CDR3aa: CASSPRGRHDEKLFF
CDR3nt: TGTGCCAGCAGCCCGAGGGGGCGCCATGATGAAAAACTGTTTTTT

v_gene: TRBV7-9
j_gene: TRBJ2-7
abundance: -
d_gene: TRBD1
CDR3aa: CASSYQGARDEQYF
CDR3nt: TGTGCCAGCAGTTATCAGGGGGCGCGGGACGAGCAGTACTTC

v_gene: TRBV7-9
j_gene: TRBJ2-2
abundance: -
d_gene: TRBD1
CDR3aa: CASSFDSDRVTGELFF
CDR3nt: TGTGCCAGCAGCTTCGACTCGGACAGGGTAACCGGGGAGCTGTTTTTT

v_gene: TRBV10-3
j_gene: TRBJ2-3
abundance: -
d_gene: -
CDR3aa: CAISHRQGPSTDTQYF
CDR3nt: TGTGCCATCAGCCACCGCCAGGGCCCTAGCACAGATACGCAGTATTTT

v_gene: TRBV21-1
j_gene: TRBJ2-2
abundance: few
d_gene: -
CDR3aa: CASSEVRNTGELFF
CDR3nt: TGTGCCAGCTCGGAGGTTCGGAACACCGGGGAGCTGTTTTTT

v_gene: TRBV2
j_gene: TRBJ2-1
abundance: -
d_gene: -
CDR3aa: CASRVVSEQFF
CDR3nt: TGTGCCAGCAGGGTTGTATCTGAGCAGTTCTTC

v_gene: TRBV7-8
j_gene: TRBJ2-5
abundance: -
d_gene: -
CDR3aa: CASTLSFADQETQYF
CDR3nt: TGTGCCAGCACCCTATCCTTTGCGGATCAAGAGACCCAGTACTTC

v_gene: TRBV20-1
j_gene: TRBJ2-1
abundance: -
d_gene: -
CDR3aa: CSAPRTYNEQFF
CDR3nt: TGCAGTGCTCCGAGGACCTACAATGAGCAGTTCTTC

v_gene: TRBV5-5
j_gene: TRBJ1-3
abundance: -
d_gene: -
CDR3aa: CASSLYRETASGNTIYF
CDR3nt: TGTGCCAGCAGCTTATACAGGGAGACTGCCTCTGGAAACACCATATATTTT

v_gene: TRBV5-1
j_gene: TRBJ2-7
abundance: few
d_gene: -
CDR3aa: CASSPVGAAYEQYF
CDR3nt: TGCGCCAGCAGCCCGGTGGGGGCAGCCTACGAGCAGTACTTC

v_gene: TRBV3-1
j_gene: TRBJ2-7
abundance: few
d_gene: -
CDR3aa: CASSQPALSYEQYF
CDR3nt: TGTGCCAGCAGCCAACCAGCCCTCTCCTACGAGCAGTACTTC

v_gene: TRBV12-3/TRBV12-4
j_gene: TRBJ2-1
abundance: -
d_gene: TRBD1
CDR3aa: CASSSGGLGWNEQFF
CDR3nt: TGTGCCAGCAGCTCAGGGGGCTTGGGTTGGAATGAGCAGTTCTTC

v_gene: TRBV27
j_gene: TRBJ2-3
abundance: -
d_gene: -
CDR3aa: CASSYRGPGTDTQYF
CDR3nt: TGTGCCAGCAGTTACCGGGGCCCGGGCACAGATACGCAGTATTTT

v_gene: TRBV21-1
j_gene: TRBJ2-7
abundance: few
d_gene: -
CDR3aa: CASSKGAGGTYEQYF
CDR3nt: TGTGCCAGCAGCAAAGGGGCAGGGGGCACCTACGAGCAGTACTTC

v_gene: TRBV9
j_gene: TRBJ2-3
abundance: few
d_gene: -
CDR3aa: CASSVGGAGDTQYF
CDR3nt: TGTGCCAGCAGCGTAGGGGGGGCCGGAGATACGCAGTATTTT

v_gene: TRBV29-1
j_gene: TRBJ2-2
abundance: -
d_gene: -
CDR3aa: CSVTSGVTTGELFF
CDR3nt: TGCAGCGTTACGTCAGGGGTGACCACCGGGGAGCTGTTTTTT

v_gene: TRBV3-1
j_gene: TRBJ2-1
abundance: few
d_gene: TRBD2
CDR3aa: CASSQTGTSSYNEQFF
CDR3nt: TGTGCCAGCAGCCAGACGGGGACTAGTTCCTACAATGAGCAGTTCTTC

v_gene: TRBV9
j_gene: TRBJ2-2
abundance: -
d_gene: -
CDR3aa: CASSALRGTGELFF
CDR3nt: TGTGCCAGCAGCGCCCTGAGGGGGACCGGGGAGCTGTTTTTT

v_gene: TRBV29-1
j_gene: TRBJ2-1
abundance: few
d_gene: TRBD2
CDR3aa: CSAIAGGGYEQFF
CDR3nt: TGCAGCGCTATAGCGGGGGGCGGCTATGAGCAGTTCTTC

v_gene: TRBV7-9
j_gene: TRBJ2-2
abundance: few
d_gene: TRBD1
CDR3aa: CASSTRQGVSGELFF
CDR3nt: TGTGCCAGCAGCACGAGACAGGGGGTGTCGGGGGAGCTGTTTTTT

v_gene: TRBV12-3/TRBV12-4
j_gene: TRBJ2-7
abundance: many
d_gene: -
CDR3aa: CASSLLRGGLEDEQYF
CDR3nt: TGTGCCAGCAGCCTTCTGAGGGGGGGACTCGAAGACGAGCAGTACTTC

v_gene: TRBV29-1
j_gene: TRBJ2-5
abundance: -
d_gene: TRBD1
CDR3aa: CSATPGQGRVQYF
CDR3nt: TGCAGCGCAACTCCAGGACAGGGTAGGGTCCAGTACTTC

v_gene: TRBV5-1
j_gene: TRBJ2-3
abundance: -
d_gene: -
CDR3aa: CASSLIAASTDTQYF
CDR3nt: TGCGCCAGCAGCTTGATCGCAGCTAGCACAGATACGCAGTATTTT

v_gene: TRBV29-1
j_gene: TRBJ2-1
abundance: -
d_gene: -
CDR3aa: CSVDIGNEQFF
CDR3nt: TGCAGCGTTGACATTGGGAATGAGCAGTTCTTC

v_gene: TRBV7-9
j_gene: TRBJ2-3
abundance: few
d_gene: TRBD2
CDR3aa: CASSLEGGGYADTQYF
CDR3nt: TGTGCCAGCAGCTTAGAAGGCGGGGGGTACGCAGATACGCAGTATTTT

v_gene: TRBV6-1
j_gene: TRBJ2-7
abundance: few
d_gene: -
CDR3aa: CASSEGTLYEQYF
CDR3nt: TGTGCCAGCAGTGAAGGGACCCTCTACGAGCAGTACTTC

v_gene: TRBV4-1
j_gene: TRBJ1-2
abundance: few
d_gene: -
CDR3aa: CASSQASSGGYTF
CDR3nt: TGCGCCAGCAGCCAAGCTTCTAGTGGGGGCTACACCTTC

v_gene: TRBV29-1
j_gene: TRBJ2-1
abundance: -
d_gene: -
CDR3aa: CSGSAGLYNEQFF
CDR3nt: TGCAGCGGATCGGCGGGGCTGTACAATGAGCAGTTCTTC

v_gene: TRBV5-6
j_gene: TRBJ2-3
abundance: -
d_gene: -
CDR3aa: CASSRTGSTQYF
CDR3nt: TGTGCCAGCAGCAGGACGGGCTCAACGCAGTATTTT

v_gene: TRBV4-2
j_gene: TRBJ2-2
abundance: few
d_gene: -
CDR3aa: CASSQRWGETGELFF
CDR3nt: TGTGCCAGCAGCCAGAGGTGGGGGGAGACCGGGGAGCTGTTTTTT

v_gene: TRBV12-3/TRBV12-4
j_gene: TRBJ2-5
abundance: few
d_gene: -
CDR3aa: CASSLRGPQETQYF
CDR3nt: TGTGCCAGCAGTTTAAGGGGTCCCCAAGAGACCCAGTACTTC

v_gene: TRBV12-3/TRBV12-4
j_gene: TRBJ1-5
abundance: few
d_gene: -
CDR3aa: CASSLLMEKEQPQHF
CDR3nt: TGTGCCAGCAGTTTACTGATGGAAAAGGAACAGCCCCAGCATTTT

v_gene: TRBV12-3/TRBV12-4
j_gene: TRBJ2-7
abundance: many
d_gene: -
CDR3aa: CASSETGHSYEQYF
CDR3nt: TGTGCCAGCAGTGAAACAGGCCACTCCTACGAGCAGTACTTC

v_gene: TRBV20-1
j_gene: TRBJ2-5
abundance: few
d_gene: TRBD1
CDR3aa: CSARDPGGTGVQETQYF
CDR3nt: TGCAGTGCTAGAGACCCCGGGGGGACAGGGGTACAAGAGACCCAGTACTTC

v_gene: TRBV3-1
j_gene: TRBJ2-7
abundance: -
d_gene: -
CDR3aa: CASRSTGGTSYEQYF
CDR3nt: TGTGCCAGCAGGTCGACAGGTGGTACCTCCTACGAGCAGTACTTC

v_gene: TRBV12-3/TRBV12-4
j_gene: TRBJ2-7
abundance: -
d_gene: -
CDR3aa: CASSLAWTNYEQYF
CDR3nt: TGTGCCAGCAGTTTAGCGTGGACGAACTACGAGCAGTACTTC

v_gene: TRBV20-1
j_gene: TRBJ1-3
abundance: many
d_gene: -
CDR3aa: CSALNPTAYKSGNTIYF
CDR3nt: TGCAGTGCGCTGAACCCGACCGCGTACAAGTCTGGAAACACCATATATTTT

v_gene: TRBV14
j_gene: TRBJ2-7
abundance: -
d_gene: -
CDR3aa: CASSTRTGRSSYEQYF
CDR3nt: TGTGCCAGCAGCACCCGGACCGGTCGCAGCTCCTACGAGCAGTACTTC

v_gene: TRBV20-1
j_gene: TRBJ2-5
abundance: few
d_gene: -
CDR3aa: CSARDQAQGWPETQYF
CDR3nt: TGCAGTGCTAGAGATCAAGCCCAGGGTTGGCCGGAGACCCAGTACTTC

v_gene: TRBV3-1
j_gene: TRBJ2-1
abundance: -
d_gene: TRBD2
CDR3aa: CASSQDMRTSGTYYNEQFF
CDR3nt: TGTGCCAGCAGCCAAGATATGAGGACTAGCGGTACCTACTACAATGAGCAGTTCTTC

v_gene: TRBV27
j_gene: TRBJ2-7
abundance: many
d_gene: TRBD2
CDR3aa: CASSPTGGTYEQYF
CDR3nt: TGTGCCAGCAGTCCTACGGGGGGGACCTACGAGCAGTACTTC

v_gene: TRBV27
j_gene: TRBJ2-2
abundance: -
d_gene: -
CDR3aa: CASSFEGSNTGELFF
CDR3nt: TGTGCCAGCAGTTTCGAGGGCTCCAACACCGGGGAGCTGTTTTTT

v_gene: TRBV5-1
j_gene: TRBJ2-2
abundance: -
d_gene: TRBD1
CDR3aa: CASSAPSQGAGELFF
CDR3nt: TGCGCCAGCAGCGCACCTTCCCAGGGGGCTGGGGAGCTGTTTTTT

v_gene: TRBV9
j_gene: TRBJ2-1
abundance: few
d_gene: -
CDR3aa: CASSQSREGDVNEQFF
CDR3nt: TGTGCCAGCAGCCAATCCCGGGAAGGGGACGTCAATGAGCAGTTCTTC

v_gene: TRBV5-1
j_gene: TRBJ2-1
abundance: -
d_gene: -
CDR3aa: CASSQGTPPEQFF
CDR3nt: TGCGCCAGCAGCCAGGGGACTCCCCCCGAGCAGTTCTTC